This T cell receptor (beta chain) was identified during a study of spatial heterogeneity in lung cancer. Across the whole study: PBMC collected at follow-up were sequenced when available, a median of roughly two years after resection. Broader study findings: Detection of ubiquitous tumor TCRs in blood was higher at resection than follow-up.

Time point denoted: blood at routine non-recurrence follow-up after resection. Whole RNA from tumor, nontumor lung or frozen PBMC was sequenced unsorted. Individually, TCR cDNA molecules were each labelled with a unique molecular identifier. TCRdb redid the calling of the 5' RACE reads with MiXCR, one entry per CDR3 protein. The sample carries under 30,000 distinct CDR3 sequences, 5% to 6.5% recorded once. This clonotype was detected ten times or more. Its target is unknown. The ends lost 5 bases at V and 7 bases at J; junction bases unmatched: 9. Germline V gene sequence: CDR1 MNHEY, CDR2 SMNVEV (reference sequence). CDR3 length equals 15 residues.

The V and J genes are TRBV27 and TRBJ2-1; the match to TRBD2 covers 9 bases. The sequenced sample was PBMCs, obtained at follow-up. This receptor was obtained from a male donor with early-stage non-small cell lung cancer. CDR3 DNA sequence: TGTGCCAGCAGTCTAACTAGCGGGTATTGGAATGAGCAGTTCTTC. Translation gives CASSLTSGYWNEQFF.